This TCR beta chain was profiled in a study of blood T cell repertoires in COVID-19. Turning to the study itself: The United States, Italy and Spain were the sources of the acute and convalescent COVID-19 samples. The cDNA or gDNA used as material had been derived from T cells, B-cell-depleted T cells, or PBMCs.

Authors' analysis steps: Estimated nucleated cell counts came from reference gene primer amplification. Clones were read by immunoSEQ multiplex PCR, and TCRdb kept only the in-frame ones, dropping some. V and J calls and clone size are given by that table; D and trimming were obtained from the DNA. The repertoire includes about 140,000 clones, around 78% of them detected once, and 3.5% to 5.5% sits in the top ten. After removal of 4 bases from V and 4 bases from J, the junction contained 9 bases not matched to a gene. This CDR3 has 17 residues. CDR1 SGHTA and CDR2 FQGNSA come from the germline V gene.

This receptor was identified in an elderly woman with active or convalescent COVID-19. This chain links TRBV7-2 with TRBJ2-7, with 14 bases lining up with TRBD2. Material for sequencing was peripheral blood. CDR3 nucleotides: TGTGCCAGCAGCTCCGGGACTAGCGGGGGAAGAAGGTACGAGCAGTACTTC. Its protein is CASSSGTSGGRRYEQYF.